The T cell receptor beta chain under discussion was sequenced for a study of T cell clones after liver transplantation. In germline, CDR1 is KGHSH, CDR2 LQKENI. Germline trimming cut 8 bases from V and 3 bases from J; bases unmatched to any gene: 10. The CDR3 runs 15 residues. A note on this clone: Its target is unknown.

Study outcomes and limitations: Circulating graft-donor-reactive CD4 TCRbeta sequences fell significantly post-transplant in most of the 8 subjects.

The repertoire was sequenced with immunoSEQ multiplex PCR; TCRdb's copy has only in-frame clones and lacks some. In the table there are about 51,000 clones, 86% of which are singletons. The TCR originated in a human patient who received a liver transplant. Some T cells may arise from the graft donor. V usage is TRBV18 and J usage is TRBJ2-1, with TRBD2 identical over 7 bases. The material sequenced was CD8+ T cells from blood, taken 12 months after liver transplant. In nucleotides, the CDR3 is TGTGCCAGCGCAACCGAAGCGGGGAGCTACAATGAGCAGTTCTTC. Protein sequence: CASATEAGSYNEQFF.